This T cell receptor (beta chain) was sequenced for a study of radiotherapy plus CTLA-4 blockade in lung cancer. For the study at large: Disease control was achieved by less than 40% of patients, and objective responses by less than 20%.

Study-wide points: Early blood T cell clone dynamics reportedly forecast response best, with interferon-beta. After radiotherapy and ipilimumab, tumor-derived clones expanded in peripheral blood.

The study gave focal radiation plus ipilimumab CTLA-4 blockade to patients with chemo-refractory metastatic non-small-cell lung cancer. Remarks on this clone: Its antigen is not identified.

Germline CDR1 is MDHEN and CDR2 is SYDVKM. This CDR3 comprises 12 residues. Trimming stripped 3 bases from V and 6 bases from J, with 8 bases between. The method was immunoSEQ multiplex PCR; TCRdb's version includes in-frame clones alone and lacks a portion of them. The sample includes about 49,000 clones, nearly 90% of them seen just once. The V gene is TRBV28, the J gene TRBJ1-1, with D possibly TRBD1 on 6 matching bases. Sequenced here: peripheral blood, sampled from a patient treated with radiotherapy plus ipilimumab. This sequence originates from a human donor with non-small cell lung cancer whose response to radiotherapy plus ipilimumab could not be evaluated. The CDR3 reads CASSFRGSEAFF. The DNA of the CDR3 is TGTGCCAGCAGTTTCAGGGGTTCTGAAGCTTTCTTT. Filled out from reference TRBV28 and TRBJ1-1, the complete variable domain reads DVKVTQSSRYLVKRTGEKVFLECVQDMDHENMFWYRQDPGLGLRLIYFSYDVKMKEKGDIPEGYSVSREKKERFSLILESASTNQTSMYLCASSFRGSEAFFGQGTRLTVV.